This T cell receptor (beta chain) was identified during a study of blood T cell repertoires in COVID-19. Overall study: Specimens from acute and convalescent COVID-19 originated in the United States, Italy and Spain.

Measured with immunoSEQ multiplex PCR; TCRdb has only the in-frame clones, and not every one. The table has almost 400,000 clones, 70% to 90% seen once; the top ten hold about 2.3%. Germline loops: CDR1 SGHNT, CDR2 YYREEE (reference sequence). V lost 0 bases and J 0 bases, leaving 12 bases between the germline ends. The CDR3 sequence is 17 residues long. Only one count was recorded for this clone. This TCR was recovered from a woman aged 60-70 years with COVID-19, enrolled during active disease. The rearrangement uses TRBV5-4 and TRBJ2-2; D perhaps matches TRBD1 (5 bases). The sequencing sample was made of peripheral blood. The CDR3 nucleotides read TGTGCCAGCAGCTTGGATGGTGCGACAGCGAACACCGGGGAGCTGTTTTTT. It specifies CASSLDGATANTGELFF.